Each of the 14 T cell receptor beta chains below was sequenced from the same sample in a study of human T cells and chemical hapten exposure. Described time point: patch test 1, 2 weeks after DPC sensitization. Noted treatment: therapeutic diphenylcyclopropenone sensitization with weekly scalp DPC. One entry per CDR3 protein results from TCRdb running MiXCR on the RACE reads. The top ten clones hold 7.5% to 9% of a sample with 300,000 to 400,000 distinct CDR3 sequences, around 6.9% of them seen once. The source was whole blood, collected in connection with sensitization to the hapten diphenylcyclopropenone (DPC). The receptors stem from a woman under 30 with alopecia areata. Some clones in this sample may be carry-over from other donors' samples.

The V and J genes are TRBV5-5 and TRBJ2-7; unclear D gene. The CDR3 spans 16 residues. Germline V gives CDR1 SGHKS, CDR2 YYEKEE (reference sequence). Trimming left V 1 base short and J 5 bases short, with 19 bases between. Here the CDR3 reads CASSLWPTLEENEQYF. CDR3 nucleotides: TGTGCCAGCAGCTTGTGGCCAACACTCGAAGAGAACGAGCAGTACTTC.

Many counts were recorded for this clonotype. CDR3 bases: TGCAGCGTTGGGGGAGCGACGGTCTCTAACTATGGCTACACCTTC. The encoded protein is CSVGGATVSNYGYTF. The gene calls are TRBV29-1 and TRBJ1-2, with D hard to call. The V end was cut by 4 bases, the J end by 0 bases, with 15 bases between. This CDR3 has 15 residues. The germline CDR1 and CDR2 sequences are SQVTM and ANQGSEA.

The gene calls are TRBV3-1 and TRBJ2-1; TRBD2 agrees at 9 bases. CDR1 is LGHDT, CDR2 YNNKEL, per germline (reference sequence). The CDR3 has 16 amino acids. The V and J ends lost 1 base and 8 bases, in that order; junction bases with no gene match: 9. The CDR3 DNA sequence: TGTGCCAGCAGCCAAGTGGGGACTAGCTCTAGCGATGAGCAGTTCTTC. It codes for CASSQVGTSSSDEQFF.

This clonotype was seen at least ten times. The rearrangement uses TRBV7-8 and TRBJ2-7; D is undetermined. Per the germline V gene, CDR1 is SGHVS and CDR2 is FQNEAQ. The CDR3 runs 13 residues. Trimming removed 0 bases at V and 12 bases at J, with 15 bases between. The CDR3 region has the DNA TGTGCCAGCAGCTTAGCGCTTGGTTCAGGCCCGTACTTC. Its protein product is CASSLALGSGPYF.

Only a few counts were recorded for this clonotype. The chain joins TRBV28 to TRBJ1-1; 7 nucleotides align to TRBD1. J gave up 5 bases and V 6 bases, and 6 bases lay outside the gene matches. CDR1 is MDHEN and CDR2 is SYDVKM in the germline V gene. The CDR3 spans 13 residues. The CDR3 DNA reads TGTGCCAGCAGCTCAACACAGGGGACTGAAGCTTTCTTT. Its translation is CASSSTQGTEAFF. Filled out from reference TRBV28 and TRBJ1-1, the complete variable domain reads DVKVTQSSRYLVKRTGEKVFLECVQDMDHENMFWYRQDPGLGLRLIYFSYDVKMKEKGDIPEGYSVSREKKERFSLILESASTNQTSMYLCASSSTQGTEAFFGQGTRLTVV.

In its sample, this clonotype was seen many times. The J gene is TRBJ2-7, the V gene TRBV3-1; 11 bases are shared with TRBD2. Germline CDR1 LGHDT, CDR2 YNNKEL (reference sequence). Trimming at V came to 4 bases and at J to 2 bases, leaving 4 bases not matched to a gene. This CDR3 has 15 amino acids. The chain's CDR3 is CASSPTSGGPYEQYF. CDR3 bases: TGTGCCAGCAGCCCAACTAGCGGGGGACCCTACGAGCAGTACTTC.

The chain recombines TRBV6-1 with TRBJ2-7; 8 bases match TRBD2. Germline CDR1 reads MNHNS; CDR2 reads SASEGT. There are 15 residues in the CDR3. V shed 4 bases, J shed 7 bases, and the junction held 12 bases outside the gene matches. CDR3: CASSVGLAGAEEQYF. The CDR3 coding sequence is TGTGCCAGCAGTGTTGGACTAGCCGGGGCGGAGGAGCAGTACTTC.

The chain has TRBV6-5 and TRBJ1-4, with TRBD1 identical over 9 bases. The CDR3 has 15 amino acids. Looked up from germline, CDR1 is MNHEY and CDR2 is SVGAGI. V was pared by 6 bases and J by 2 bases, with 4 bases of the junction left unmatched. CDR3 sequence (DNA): TGTGCCAGCAGGCACAGGGGGCCGACTAATGAAAAACTGTTTTTT. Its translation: CASRHRGPTNEKLFF.

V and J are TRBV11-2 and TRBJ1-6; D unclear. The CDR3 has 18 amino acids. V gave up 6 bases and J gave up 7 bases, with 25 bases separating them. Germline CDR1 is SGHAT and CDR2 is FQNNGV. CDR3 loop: CASRPRGAPAIGNSPLHF. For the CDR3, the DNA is TGTGCCAGCAGGCCTCGAGGAGCCCCGGCCATTGGGAATTCACCCCTCCACTTT. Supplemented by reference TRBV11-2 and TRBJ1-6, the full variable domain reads EAGVAQSPRYKIIEKRQSVAFWCNPISGHATLYWYQQILGQGPKLLIQFQNNGVVDDSQLPKDRFSAERLKGVDSTLKIQPAKLEDSAVYLCASRPRGAPAIGNSPLHFGNGTRLTVT.

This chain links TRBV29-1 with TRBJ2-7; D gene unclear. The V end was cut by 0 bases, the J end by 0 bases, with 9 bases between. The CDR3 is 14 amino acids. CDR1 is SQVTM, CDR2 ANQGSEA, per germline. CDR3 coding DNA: TGCAGCGTTGAAGACAGAACCGTCTCCTACGAGCAGTACTTC. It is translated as CSVEDRTVSYEQYF.

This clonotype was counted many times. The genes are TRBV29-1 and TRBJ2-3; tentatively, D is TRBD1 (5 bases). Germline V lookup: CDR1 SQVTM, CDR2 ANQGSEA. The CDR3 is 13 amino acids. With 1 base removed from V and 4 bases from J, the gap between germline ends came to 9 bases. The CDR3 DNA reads TGCAGCGTTGAAGGGGGCGGCTCAGATACGCAGTATTTT. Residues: CSVEGGGSDTQYF.

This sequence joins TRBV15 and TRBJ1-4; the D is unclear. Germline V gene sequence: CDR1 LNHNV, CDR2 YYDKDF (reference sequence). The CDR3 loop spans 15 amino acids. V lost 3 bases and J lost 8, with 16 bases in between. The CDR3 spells CATSSKVGEGEKLFF. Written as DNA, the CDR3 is TGTGCCACCAGCAGTAAAGTGGGAGAGGGCGAAAAACTGTTTTTT.

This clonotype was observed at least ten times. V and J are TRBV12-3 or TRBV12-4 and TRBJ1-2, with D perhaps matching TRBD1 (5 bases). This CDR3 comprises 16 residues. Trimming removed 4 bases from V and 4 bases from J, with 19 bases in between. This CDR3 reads CASSSSLGGGGYGYTF. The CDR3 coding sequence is TGTGCCAGCAGTTCCTCCCTGGGGGGTGGCGGCTATGGCTACACCTTC.

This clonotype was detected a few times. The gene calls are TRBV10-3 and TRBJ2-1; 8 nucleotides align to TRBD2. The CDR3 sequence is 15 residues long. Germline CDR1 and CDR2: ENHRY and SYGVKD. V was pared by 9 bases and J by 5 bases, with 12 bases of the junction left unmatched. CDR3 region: CAIQEAGGPNNEQFF. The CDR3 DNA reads TGTGCCATTCAAGAGGCGGGGGGCCCTAACAATGAGCAGTTCTTC.